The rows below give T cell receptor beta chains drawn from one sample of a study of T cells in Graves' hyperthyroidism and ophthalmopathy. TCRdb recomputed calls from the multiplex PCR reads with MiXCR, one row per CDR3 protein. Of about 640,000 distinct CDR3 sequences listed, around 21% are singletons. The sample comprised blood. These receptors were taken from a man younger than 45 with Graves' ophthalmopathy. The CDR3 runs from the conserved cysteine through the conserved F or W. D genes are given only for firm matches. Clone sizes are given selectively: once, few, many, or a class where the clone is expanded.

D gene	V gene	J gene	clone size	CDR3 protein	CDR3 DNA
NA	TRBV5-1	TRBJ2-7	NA	CASSLTGTSTYEQYF	TGCGCCAGCAGCTTAACCGGGACAAGCACCTACGAGCAGTACTTC
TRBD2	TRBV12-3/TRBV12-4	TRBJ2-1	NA	CASSLDRLAGGPNEQFF	TGTGCCAGCAGTTTAGACCGGCTAGCGGGAGGTCCCAATGAGCAGTTCTTC
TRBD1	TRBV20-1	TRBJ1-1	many	CSARETGVNTEAFF	TGCAGTGCTAGAGAAACAGGGGTGAACACTGAAGCTTTCTTT
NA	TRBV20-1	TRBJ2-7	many	CSARDVRQGYEQYF	TGCAGTGCTAGAGATGTGAGGCAAGGCTACGAGCAGTACTTC
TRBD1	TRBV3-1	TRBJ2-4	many	CASSQDPRTGVGFAKNIQYF	TGTGCCAGCAGCCAAGATCCCCGTACAGGGGTTGGCTTTGCCAAAAACATTCAGTACTTC
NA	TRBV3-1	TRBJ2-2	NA	CASSQKLTGELFF	TGTGCCAGCAGCCAGAAACTAACCGGGGAGCTGTTTTTT
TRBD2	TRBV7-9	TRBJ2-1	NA	CASSPPRGSSYNEQFF	TGTGCCAGCAGCCCGCCGCGGGGGAGTAGCTACAATGAGCAGTTCTTC
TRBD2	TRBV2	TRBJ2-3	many	CASKRGLASTDTQYF	TGTGCCAGCAAGAGGGGACTAGCGTCCACGGATACGCAGTATTTT
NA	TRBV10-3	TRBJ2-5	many	CAISLGTEYQETQYF	TGTGCCATCAGTTTAGGGACCGAGTACCAAGAGACCCAGTACTTC
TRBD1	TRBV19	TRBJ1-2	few	CASSTGGDATHPRSRDGYTF	TGTGCCAGTAGTACAGGGGGCGACGCCACCCACCCCCGTTCTCGAGATGGCTACACCTTC
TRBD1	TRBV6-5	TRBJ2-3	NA	CASSYDRGGDAQYF	TGTGCCAGCAGTTACGACAGGGGAGGAGATGCGCAGTATTTT
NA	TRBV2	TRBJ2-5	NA	CASSRSRTQYF	TGTGCCAGCAGCCGGTCGCGGACCCAGTACTTC
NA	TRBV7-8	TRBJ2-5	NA	CASSLVQGRRGETQYF	TGTGCCAGCAGCTTAGTACAGGGCAGAAGGGGAGAGACCCAGTACTTC
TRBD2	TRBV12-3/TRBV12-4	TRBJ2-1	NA	CASSLSRGGTSGSVYEQFF	TGTGCCAGCAGTTTAAGCAGGGGGGGGACTAGCGGGAGTGTCTATGAGCAGTTCTTC
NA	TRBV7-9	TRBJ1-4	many	CASSAGTVGEEKLFF	TGTGCCAGCAGTGCAGGGACGGTGGGCGAAGAAAAACTGTTTTTT
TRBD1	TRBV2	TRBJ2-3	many	CASSIEQGAYDTQYF	TGTGCCAGCAGTATTGAACAGGGGGCGTATGATACGCAGTATTTT
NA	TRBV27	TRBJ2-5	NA	CATEDSGETQYF	TGTGCCACTGAGGATAGCGGAGAGACCCAGTACTTC
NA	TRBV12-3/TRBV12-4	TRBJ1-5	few	CASSSGTSNQPQHF	TGTGCCAGCAGTTCAGGGACTAGCAATCAGCCCCAGCATTTT
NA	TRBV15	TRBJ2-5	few	CATSSIADSRETQYF	TGTGCCACCAGCAGCATAGCGGATTCGAGGGAGACCCAGTACTTC
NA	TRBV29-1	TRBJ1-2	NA	CSVGPGGYTF	TGCAGCGTTGGACCCGGAGGCTACACCTTC
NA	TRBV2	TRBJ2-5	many	CASSVERYQETQYF	TGTGCCAGCAGTGTGGAGCGTTACCAAGAGACCCAGTACTTC
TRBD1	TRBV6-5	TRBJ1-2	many	CASSYAPDRGRNYGYTF	TGTGCCAGCAGTTACGCCCCGGACAGGGGGCGAAACTATGGCTACACCTTC
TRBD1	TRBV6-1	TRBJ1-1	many	CASSPRTGRNTEAFF	TGTGCCAGCAGTCCCCGGACAGGGCGGAACACTGAAGCTTTCTTT
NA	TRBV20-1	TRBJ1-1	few	CSARDSVLRGRTEAFF	TGCAGTGCTAGAGATAGTGTCCTGCGGGGTCGGACTGAAGCTTTCTTT
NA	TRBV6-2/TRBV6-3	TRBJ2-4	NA	CASSPTGTKNIQYF	TGTGCCAGCAGTCCGACAGGAACAAAAAACATTCAGTACTTC
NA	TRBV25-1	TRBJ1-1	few	CATGSGMNTEAFF	TGTGCCACCGGGTCGGGAATGAACACTGAAGCTTTCTTT
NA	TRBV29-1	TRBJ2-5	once	CSVPMRGLDGLGTQYF	TGCAGCGTGCCGATGCGGGGCCTTGACGGGTTAGGGACCCAGTACTTC
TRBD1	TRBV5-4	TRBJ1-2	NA	CASRKQGGFGYGYTF	TGTGCCAGCAGGAAACAGGGGGGGTTCGGCTATGGCTACACCTTC
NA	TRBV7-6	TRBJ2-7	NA	CASSPGPGGLEQYF	TGTGCCAGCAGCCCGGGACCAGGAGGCCTCGAGCAGTACTTC
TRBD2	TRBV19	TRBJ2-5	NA	CASRLAEQETQYF	TGTGCCAGCCGACTAGCGGAACAAGAGACCCAGTACTTC
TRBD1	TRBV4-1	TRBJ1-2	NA	CASSQDPTGGNHGYTF	TGCGCCAGCAGCCAAGACCCGACAGGGGGCAACCATGGCTACACCTTC
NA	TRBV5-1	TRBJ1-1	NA	CASKIGGNTEAFF	TGCGCCAGCAAGATAGGTGGGAACACTGAAGCTTTCTTT
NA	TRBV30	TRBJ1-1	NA	CAWSAGQVMNTEAFF	TGTGCCTGGAGTGCGGGACAAGTCATGAACACTGAAGCTTTCTTT
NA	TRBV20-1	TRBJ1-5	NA	CSARRAGTDYSNQPQHF	TGCAGTGCTAGAAGAGCCGGGACTGACTATAGCAATCAGCCCCAGCATTTT
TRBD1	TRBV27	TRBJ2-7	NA	CASSEQGPYEQYF	TGTGCCAGCAGTGAACAGGGGCCCTACGAGCAGTACTTC
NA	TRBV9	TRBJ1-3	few	CASSVNREFGGNTIYF	TGTGCCAGCAGCGTGAACAGGGAGTTTGGTGGAAACACCATATATTTT
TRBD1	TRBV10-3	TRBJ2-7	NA	CAIPMKGTGIHEQYF	TGTGCCATTCCTATGAAAGGGACAGGGATCCACGAGCAGTACTTC
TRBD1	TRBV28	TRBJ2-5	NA	CASSSQKKTGLQETQYF	TGTGCCAGCAGTTCCCAAAAGAAGACAGGGCTCCAAGAGACCCAGTACTTC
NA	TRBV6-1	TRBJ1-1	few	CASSEERGWISTEAFF	TGTGCCAGCAGTGAAGAGAGGGGGTGGATTTCCACTGAAGCTTTCTTT
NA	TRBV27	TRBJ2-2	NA	CASSLSFAVYTGELFF	TGTGCCAGCAGTTTATCCTTCGCCGTGTACACCGGGGAGCTGTTTTTT
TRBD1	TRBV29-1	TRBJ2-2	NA	CSVLRPGQGNTGELFF	TGCAGCGTTTTAAGGCCGGGACAGGGGAACACCGGGGAGCTGTTTTTT
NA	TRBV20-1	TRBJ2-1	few	CSARGGVEQFF	TGCAGTGCTAGAGGGGGGGTTGAGCAGTTCTTC
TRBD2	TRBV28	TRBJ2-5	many	CASRYPTSGGRETQYF	TGTGCCAGCAGATACCCGACTAGCGGGGGGAGGGAGACCCAGTACTTC
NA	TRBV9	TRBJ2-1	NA	CASSVQGGSSYNEQFF	TGTGCCAGCAGCGTGCAGGGGGGAAGCTCCTACAATGAGCAGTTCTTC
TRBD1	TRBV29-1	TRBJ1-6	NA	CSVEDSSGTGGRGYNSPLHF	TGCAGCGTTGAAGACTCTTCCGGGACAGGGGGCCGAGGCTATAATTCACCCCTCCACTTT
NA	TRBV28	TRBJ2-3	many	CASSLYVTDTQYF	TGTGCCAGCAGTTTATACGTCACAGATACGCAGTATTTT
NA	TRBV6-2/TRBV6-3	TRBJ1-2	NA	CASSPSALYGCTF	TGTGCCAGCAGCCCCTCGGCGCTCTATGGCTGCACCTTC
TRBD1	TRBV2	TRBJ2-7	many	CASSPSPGQFNEQYF	TGTGCCAGCAGTCCATCTCCGGGACAGTTTAACGAGCAGTACTTC
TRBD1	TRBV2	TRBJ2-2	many	CASRGDRNTGELFF	TGTGCCAGCAGGGGGGACAGGAACACCGGGGAGCTGTTTTTT
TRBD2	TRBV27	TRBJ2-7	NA	CASSQPGLAGPPVEQYF	TGTGCCAGCAGCCAACCGGGACTAGCGGGACCCCCGGTCGAGCAGTACTTC
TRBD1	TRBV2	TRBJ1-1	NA	CASRGTGWNTEAFF	TGTGCCAGCAGAGGGACAGGTTGGAACACTGAAGCTTTCTTT
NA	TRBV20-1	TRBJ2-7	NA	CSARTLSGYEQYF	TGCAGTGCTAGAACTCTCTCTGGCTACGAGCAGTACTTC
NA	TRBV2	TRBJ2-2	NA	CASSAQQGGENTGELFF	TGTGCCAGCAGCGCGCAACAGGGGGGGGAGAACACCGGGGAGCTGTTTTTT